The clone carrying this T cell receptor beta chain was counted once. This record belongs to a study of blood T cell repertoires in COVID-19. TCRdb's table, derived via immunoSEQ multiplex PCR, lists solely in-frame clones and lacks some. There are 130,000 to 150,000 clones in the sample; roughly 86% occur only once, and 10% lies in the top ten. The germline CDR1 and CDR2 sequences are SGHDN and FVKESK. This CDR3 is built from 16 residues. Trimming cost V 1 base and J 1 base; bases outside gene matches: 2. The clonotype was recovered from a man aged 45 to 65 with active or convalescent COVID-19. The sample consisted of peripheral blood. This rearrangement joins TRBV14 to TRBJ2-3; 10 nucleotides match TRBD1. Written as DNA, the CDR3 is TGTGCCAGCAGCCAAGCCGGGACAGGGGGCACAGATACGCAGTATTTT. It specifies CASSQAGTGGTDTQYF. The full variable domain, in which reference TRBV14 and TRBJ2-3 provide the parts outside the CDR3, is EAGVTQFPSHSVIEKGQTVTLRCDPISGHDNLYWYRRVMGKEIKFLLHFVKESKQDESGMPNNRFLAERTGGTYSTLKVQPAELEDSGVYFCASSQAGTGGTDTQYFGPGTRLTVL.